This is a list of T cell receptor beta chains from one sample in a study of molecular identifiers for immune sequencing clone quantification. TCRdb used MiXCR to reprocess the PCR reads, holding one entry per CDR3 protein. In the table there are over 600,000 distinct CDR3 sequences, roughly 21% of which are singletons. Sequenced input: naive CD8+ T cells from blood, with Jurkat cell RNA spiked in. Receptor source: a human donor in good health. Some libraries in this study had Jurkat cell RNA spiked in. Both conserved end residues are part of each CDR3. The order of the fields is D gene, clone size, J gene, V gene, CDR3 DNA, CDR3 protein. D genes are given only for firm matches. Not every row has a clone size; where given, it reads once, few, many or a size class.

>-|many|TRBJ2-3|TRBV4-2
TGTGCCAGCAGCCAAGAGACTAGTATCGCAGATACGCAGTATTTT
CASSQETSIADTQYF
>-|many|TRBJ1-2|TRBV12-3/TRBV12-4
TGTGCCAGCAGTTTCGGAAATCTTGGCTACACCTTC
CASSFGNLGYTF
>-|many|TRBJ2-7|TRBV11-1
TGTGCCAGCAGCCTACGGGCCAGCTACGAGCAGTACTTC
CASSLRASYEQYF
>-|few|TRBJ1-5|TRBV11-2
TGTGCCAGCAGCTTAGGTTCGGGGGCAAGCAATCAGCCCCAGCATTTT
CASSLGSGASNQPQHF
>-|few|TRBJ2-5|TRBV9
TGTGCCAGCAGCGCGTCCGACTACCTCCAAGAGACCCAGTACTTC
CASSASDYLQETQYF
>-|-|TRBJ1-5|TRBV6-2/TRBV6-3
TGTGCCAGCAGTTACTTGGGGACTACCTATCAGCCCCAGCATTTT
CASSYLGTTYQPQHF
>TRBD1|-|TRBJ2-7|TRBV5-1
TGCGCCGGCAGCCCGGGACAGGGGGGCTACGAGCAGTACTTC
CAGSPGQGGYEQYF
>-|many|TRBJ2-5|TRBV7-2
TGTGCCAGCAGCGTAGCGACACTGCCCGAGACCCAGTACTTC
CASSVATLPETQYF
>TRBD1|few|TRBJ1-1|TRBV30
TGTGCCTGGTGTACGACAGGGGGCTGGACTGAAGCTTTCTTT
CAWCTTGGWTEAFF
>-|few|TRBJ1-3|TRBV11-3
TGTGCCAGCAGCTCCTCCTGGGACACGGGAAACACCATATATTTT
CASSSSWDTGNTIYF
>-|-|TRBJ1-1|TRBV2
TGTGCCAGCAGTGATGACATAGAGAACACTGAAGCTTTCTTT
CASSDDIENTEAFF
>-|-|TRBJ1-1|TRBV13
TGTGCCAGCAGCTTAGATCCGGGTTGGCGCACTGAAGCTTTCTTT
CASSLDPGWRTEAFF
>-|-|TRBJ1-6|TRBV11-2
TGTGCCAGCAGCCCCAACACCGCGAGCTCCTATAATTCACCCCTCCACTTT
CASSPNTASSYNSPLHF
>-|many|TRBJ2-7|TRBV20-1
TGCAGTGCTAGGGGGTTTGGGGCCCCCCACTACGAGCAGTACTTC
CSARGFGAPHYEQYF
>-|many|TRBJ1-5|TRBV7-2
TGTGCCAGCAGACGCGCCGAATATAGCAATCAGCCCCAGCATTTT
CASRRAEYSNQPQHF
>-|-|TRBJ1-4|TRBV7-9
TGTGCCAGCAGCTTAGGACCAGATTGGGATGAAAAACTGTTTTTT
CASSLGPDWDEKLFF
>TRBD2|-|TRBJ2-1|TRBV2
TGTGCCAGCAGTTCGGTCGGGACTAGCGTGTACAATGAGCAGTTCTTC
CASSSVGTSVYNEQFF
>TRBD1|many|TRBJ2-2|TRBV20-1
TGCAGTGCTAGAATCGGGACAGGGGGTCGTCTGAACGCCGGGGAGCTGTTTTTT
CSARIGTGGRLNAGELFF
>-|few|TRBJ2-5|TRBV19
TGTGCCAGTAGTTCACAGCGGGACCAAGAGACCCAGTACTTC
CASSSQRDQETQYF
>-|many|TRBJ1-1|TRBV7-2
TGTGCCAGCAGCGTAGGTGGACGGGCTGAAGCTTTCTTT
CASSVGGRAEAFF
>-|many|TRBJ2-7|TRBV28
TGTGCCAGCAACCCTATAGGGGCCGAGCAGTACTTC
CASNPIGAEQYF
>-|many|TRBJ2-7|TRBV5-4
TGTGCCAGCAGCCCACACCCTACCTCCTACGAGCAGTACTTC
CASSPHPTSYEQYF
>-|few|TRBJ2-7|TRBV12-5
TGTGCTAGTGGAAGATTAAGTCGGGGGCGTAATGACCACGAGCAGTACTTC
CASGRLSRGRNDHEQYF
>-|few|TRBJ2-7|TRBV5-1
TGCGCCAGCAGCCAGGCCTCGGACAACGCGTACGAGCAGTACTTC
CASSQASDNAYEQYF
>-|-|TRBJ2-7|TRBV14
TGTGCCCGCAGCCAGGAGGCCTACGAGCAGTACTTC
CARSQEAYEQYF
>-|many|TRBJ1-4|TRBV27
TGTGCCAGCAGTTCCTGGGACGGGGGACCTGAAAAACTGTTTTTT
CASSSWDGGPEKLFF
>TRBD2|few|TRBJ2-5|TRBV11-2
TGTGCCAGCAGCTTTGGTAGCGGGAAAGAGACCCAGTACTTC
CASSFGSGKETQYF
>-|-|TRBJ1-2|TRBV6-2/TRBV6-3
TGTGCCAGCAGTTACCAGGGTCGACAAAGCGATGGCTATGGCTACACCTTC
CASSYQGRQSDGYGYTF
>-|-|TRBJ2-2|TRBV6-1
TGTGCCAGCATTCCGTTGTGGCAGTCGAACACCGGGGAGCTGTTTTTT
CASIPLWQSNTGELFF
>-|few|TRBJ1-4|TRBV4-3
TGCGCCAGCAGCCAAGATTGGGAACAAGCAACTAATGAAAAACTGTTTTTT
CASSQDWEQATNEKLFF
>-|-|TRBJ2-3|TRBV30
TGTGCCTGGAGTCTCTGGGACCTGGGGAGTAGAGATACGCAGTATTTT
CAWSLWDLGSRDTQYF
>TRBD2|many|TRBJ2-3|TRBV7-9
TGTGCCAGCAGCTTAGCACTAGCGGACCCAGATACGCAGTATTTT
CASSLALADPDTQYF
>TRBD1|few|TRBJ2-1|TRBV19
TGTGCCAGTAGTATGACAGGGAACACCTACAATGAGCAGTTCTTC
CASSMTGNTYNEQFF
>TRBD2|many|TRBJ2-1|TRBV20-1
TGCAGTGCCCATACCCGGACTAGCTCCTACAATGAGCAGTTCTTC
CSAHTRTSSYNEQFF
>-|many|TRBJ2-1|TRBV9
TGTGCCAGCAGCGCAAAGAGGGATCTTATCTCCTACAATGAGCAGTTCTTC
CASSAKRDLISYNEQFF
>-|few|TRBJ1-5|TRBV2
TGTGCCAGCAGTGAACCGATTAGCAATCAGCCCCAGCATTTT
CASSEPISNQPQHF
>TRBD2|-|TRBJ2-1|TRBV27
TGTGCCAGCAGTCTAGGGACGGGCGGGGGTGTTGAGCAGTTCTTC
CASSLGTGGGVEQFF